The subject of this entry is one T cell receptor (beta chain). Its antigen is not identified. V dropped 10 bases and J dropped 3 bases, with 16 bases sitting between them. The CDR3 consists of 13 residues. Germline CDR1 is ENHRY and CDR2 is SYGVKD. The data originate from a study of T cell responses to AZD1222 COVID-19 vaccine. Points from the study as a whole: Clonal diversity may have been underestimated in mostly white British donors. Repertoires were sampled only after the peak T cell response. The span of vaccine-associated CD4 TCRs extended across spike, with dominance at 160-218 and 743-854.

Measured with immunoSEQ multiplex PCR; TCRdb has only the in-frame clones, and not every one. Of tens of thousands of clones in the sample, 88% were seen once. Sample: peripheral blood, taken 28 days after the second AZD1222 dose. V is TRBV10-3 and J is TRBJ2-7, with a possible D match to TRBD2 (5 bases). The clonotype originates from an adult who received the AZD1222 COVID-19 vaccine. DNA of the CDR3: TGTGCCACCCTAGACGAGGGTTACTACGAGCAGTACTTC. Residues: CATLDEGYYEQYF.